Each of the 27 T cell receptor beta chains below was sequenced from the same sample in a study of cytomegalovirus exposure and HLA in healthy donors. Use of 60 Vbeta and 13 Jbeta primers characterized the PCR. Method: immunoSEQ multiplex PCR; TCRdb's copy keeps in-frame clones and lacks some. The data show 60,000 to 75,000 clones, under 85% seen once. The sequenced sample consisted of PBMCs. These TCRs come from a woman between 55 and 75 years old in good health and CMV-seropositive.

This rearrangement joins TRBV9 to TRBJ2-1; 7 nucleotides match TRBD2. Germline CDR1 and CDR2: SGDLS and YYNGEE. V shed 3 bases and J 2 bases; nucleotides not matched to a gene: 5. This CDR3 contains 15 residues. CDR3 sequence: CASSEGGSPYNEQFF. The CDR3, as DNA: TGTGCCAGCAGCGAGGGCGGGAGTCCCTACAATGAGCAGTTCTTC.

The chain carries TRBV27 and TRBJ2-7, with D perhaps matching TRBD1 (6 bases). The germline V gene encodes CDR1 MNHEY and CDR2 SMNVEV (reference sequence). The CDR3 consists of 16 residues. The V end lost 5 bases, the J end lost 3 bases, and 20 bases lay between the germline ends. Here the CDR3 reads CASSKRSRAGVYEQYF. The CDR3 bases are TGTGCCAGCAGTAAACGCTCTCGGGCAGGGGTCTACGAGCAGTACTTC.

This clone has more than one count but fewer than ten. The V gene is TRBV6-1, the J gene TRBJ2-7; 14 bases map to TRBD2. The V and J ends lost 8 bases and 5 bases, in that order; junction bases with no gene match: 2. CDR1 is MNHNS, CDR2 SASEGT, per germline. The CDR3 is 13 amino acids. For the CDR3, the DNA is TGTGCCAGCGGGACTAGCGGGGGCCACGAGCAGTACTTC. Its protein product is CASGTSGGHEQYF.

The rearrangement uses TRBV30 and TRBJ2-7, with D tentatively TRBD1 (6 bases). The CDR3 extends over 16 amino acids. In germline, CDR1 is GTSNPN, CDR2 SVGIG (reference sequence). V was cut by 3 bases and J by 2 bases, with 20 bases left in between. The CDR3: CAWSLLQGGGPYEQYF. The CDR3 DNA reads TGTGCCTGGAGCCTCTTACAGGGTGGGGGCCCCTACGAGCAGTACTTC.

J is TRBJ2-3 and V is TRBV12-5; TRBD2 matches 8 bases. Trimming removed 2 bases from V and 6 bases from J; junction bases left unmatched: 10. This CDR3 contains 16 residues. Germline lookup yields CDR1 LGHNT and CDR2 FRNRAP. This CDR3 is CASGLSIAGGGDTQYF. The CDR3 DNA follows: TGTGCTAGTGGTTTGTCCATCGCGGGGGGCGGTGATACGCAGTATTTT.

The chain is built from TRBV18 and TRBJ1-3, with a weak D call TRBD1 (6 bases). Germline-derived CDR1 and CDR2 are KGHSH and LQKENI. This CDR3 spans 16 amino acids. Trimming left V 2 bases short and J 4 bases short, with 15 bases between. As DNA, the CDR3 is TGTGCCAGCTCACCAAGCGGGGGCCAGAAAGGAAACACCATATATTTT. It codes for CASSPSGGQKGNTIYF.

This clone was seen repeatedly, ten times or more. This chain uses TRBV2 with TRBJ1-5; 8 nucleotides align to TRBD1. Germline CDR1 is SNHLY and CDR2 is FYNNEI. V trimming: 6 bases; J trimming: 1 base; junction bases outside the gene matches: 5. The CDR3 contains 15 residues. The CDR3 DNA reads TGTGCCAGCAGGATAACAGGGGGGAGCAATCAGCCCCAGCATTTT. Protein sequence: CASRITGGSNQPQHF.

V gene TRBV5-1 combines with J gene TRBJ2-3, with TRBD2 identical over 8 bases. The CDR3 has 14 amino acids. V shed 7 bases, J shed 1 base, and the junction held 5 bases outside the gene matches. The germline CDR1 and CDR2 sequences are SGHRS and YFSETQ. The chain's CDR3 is CASSATSGTDTQYF. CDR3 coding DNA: TGCGCCAGCTCCGCGACTAGCGGCACAGATACGCAGTATTTT.

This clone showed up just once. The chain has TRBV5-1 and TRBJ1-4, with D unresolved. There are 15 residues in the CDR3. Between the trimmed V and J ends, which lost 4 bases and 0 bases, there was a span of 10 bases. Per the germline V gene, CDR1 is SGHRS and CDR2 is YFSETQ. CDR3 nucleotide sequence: TGCGCCAGCAGCCCGTACATTGCAACTAATGAAAAACTGTTTTTT. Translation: CASSPYIATNEKLFF. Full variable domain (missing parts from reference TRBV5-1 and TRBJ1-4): KAGVTQTPRYLIKTRGQQVTLSCSPISGHRSVSWYQQTPGQGLQFLFEYFSETQRNKGNFPGRFSGRQFSNSRSEMNVSTLELGDSALYLCASSPYIATNEKLFFGSGTQLSVL.

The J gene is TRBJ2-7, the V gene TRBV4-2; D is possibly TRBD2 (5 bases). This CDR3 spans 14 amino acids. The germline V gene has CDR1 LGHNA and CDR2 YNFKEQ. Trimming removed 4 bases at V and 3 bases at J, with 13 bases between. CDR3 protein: CASSPTVGSYEQYF. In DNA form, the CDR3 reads TGTGCCAGCAGCCCGACGGTGGGGAGCTACGAGCAGTACTTC.

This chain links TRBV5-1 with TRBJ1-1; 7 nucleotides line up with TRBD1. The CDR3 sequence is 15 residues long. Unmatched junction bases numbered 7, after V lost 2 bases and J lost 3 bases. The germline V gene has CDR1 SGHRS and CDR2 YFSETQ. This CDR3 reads CASSLIQQGYTEAFF. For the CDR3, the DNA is TGCGCCAGCAGCTTAATCCAACAGGGGTACACTGAAGCTTTCTTT.

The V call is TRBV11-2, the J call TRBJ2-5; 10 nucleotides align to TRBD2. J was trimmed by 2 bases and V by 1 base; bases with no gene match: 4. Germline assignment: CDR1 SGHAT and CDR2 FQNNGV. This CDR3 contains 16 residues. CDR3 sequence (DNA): TGTGCCAGCAGCTTAGGCAGCGGGGGGGTTCAAGAGACCCAGTACTTC. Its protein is CASSLGSGGVQETQYF.

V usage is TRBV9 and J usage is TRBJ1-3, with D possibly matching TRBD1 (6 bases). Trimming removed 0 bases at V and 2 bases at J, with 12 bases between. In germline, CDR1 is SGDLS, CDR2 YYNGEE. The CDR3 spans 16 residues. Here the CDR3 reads CASSVGWGGPGNTIYF. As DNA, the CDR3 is TGTGCCAGCAGCGTAGGGTGGGGGGGCCCTGGAAACACCATATATTTT. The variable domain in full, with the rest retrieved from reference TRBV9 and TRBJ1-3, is DSGVTQTPKHLITATGQRVTLRCSPRSGDLSVYWYQQSLDQGLQFLIQYYNGEERAKGNILERFSAQQFPDLHSELNLSSLELGDSALYFCASSVGWGGPGNTIYFGEGSWLTVV.

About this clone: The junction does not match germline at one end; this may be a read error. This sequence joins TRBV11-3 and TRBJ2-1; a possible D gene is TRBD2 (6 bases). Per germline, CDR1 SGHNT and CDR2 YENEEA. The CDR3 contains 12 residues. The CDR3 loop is CASSLDTTSFVF. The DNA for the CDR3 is TGTGCCAGCAGCTTAGACACCACTAGCTTCGTCTTC.

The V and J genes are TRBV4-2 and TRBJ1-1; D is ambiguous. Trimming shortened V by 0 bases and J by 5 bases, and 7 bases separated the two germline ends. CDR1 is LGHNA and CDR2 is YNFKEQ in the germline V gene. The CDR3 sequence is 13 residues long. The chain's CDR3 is CASSQDYGTEAFF. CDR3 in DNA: TGTGCCAGCAGCCAAGACTACGGGACTGAAGCTTTCTTT.

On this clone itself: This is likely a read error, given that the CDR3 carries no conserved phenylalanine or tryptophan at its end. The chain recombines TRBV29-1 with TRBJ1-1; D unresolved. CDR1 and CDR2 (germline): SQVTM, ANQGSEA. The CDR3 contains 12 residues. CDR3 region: CRLKDKNTEAFV. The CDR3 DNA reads TGCAGACTTAAAGACAAAAACACTGAAGCTTTCGTT.

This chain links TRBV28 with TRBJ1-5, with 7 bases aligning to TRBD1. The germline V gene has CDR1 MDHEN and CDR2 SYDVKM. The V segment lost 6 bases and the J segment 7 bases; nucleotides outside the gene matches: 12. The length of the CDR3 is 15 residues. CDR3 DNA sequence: TGTGCCAGCAGGCAAGGGGGCGCTATCGTACAGCCCCAGCATTTT. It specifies CASRQGGAIVQPQHF.

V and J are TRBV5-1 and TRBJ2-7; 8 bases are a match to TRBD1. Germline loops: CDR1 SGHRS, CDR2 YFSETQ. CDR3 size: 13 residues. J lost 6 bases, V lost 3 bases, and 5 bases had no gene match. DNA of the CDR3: TGCGCCAGCAGCTCTCGGACAGGGAGCGAGCAGTACTTC. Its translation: CASSSRTGSEQYF. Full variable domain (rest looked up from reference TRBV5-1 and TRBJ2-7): KAGVTQTPRYLIKTRGQQVTLSCSPISGHRSVSWYQQTPGQGLQFLFEYFSETQRNKGNFPGRFSGRQFSNSRSEMNVSTLELGDSALYLCASSSRTGSEQYFGPGTRLTVT.

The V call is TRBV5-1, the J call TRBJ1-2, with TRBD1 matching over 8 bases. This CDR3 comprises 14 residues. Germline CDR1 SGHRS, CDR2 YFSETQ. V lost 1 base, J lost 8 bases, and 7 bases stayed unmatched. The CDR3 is CASSLLQGADGYTF. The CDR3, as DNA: TGCGCCAGCAGCTTGCTTCAGGGGGCCGACGGCTACACCTTC.

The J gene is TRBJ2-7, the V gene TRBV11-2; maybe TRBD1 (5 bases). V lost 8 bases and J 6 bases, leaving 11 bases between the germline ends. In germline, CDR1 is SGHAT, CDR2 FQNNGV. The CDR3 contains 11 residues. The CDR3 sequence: CASGTGSEQYF. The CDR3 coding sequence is TGTGCCAGCGGAACAGGAAGCGAGCAGTACTTC.

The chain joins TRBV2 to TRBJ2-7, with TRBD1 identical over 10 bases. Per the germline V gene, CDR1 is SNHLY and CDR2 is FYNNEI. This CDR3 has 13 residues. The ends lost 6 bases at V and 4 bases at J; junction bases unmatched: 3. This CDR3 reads CASRTGGRYEQYF. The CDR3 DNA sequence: TGTGCCAGCAGGACAGGGGGCCGATACGAGCAGTACTTC.

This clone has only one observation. Written as DNA, the CDR3 is TGTGCCAGTAGCGACCGGGGGGGCTATGGAGAGACCCAGTACTTC. Its protein is CASSDRGGYGETQYF. The rearrangement joins TRBV19 to TRBJ2-5; 8 bases align to TRBD2. V shed 6 bases and J 4 bases; nucleotides not matched to a gene: 10. The length of the CDR3 is 15 residues. Looked up from germline, CDR1 is LNHDA and CDR2 is SQIVND (reference sequence).

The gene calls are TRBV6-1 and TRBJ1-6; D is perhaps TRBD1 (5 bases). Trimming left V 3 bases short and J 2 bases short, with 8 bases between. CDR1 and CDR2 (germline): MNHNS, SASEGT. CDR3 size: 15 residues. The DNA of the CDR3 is TGTGCCAGCAGTGATGCAGGGACCTATAATTCACCCCTCCACTTT. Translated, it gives CASSDAGTYNSPLHF.

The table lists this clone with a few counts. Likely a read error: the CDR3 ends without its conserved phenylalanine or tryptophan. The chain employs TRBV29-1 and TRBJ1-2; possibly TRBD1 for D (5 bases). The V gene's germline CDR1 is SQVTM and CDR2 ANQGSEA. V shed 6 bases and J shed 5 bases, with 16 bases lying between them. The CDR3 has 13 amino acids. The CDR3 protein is CSVGLREGYGYTV. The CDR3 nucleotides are TGCAGCGTAGGCCTCAGGGAGGGGTATGGCTACACCGTC.

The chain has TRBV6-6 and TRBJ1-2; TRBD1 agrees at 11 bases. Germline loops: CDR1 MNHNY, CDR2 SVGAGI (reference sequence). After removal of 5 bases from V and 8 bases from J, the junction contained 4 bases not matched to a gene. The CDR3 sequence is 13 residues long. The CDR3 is CASSRGTGGGYTF. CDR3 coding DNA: TGTGCCAGCAGTCGCGGGACAGGGGGGGGCTACACCTTC.

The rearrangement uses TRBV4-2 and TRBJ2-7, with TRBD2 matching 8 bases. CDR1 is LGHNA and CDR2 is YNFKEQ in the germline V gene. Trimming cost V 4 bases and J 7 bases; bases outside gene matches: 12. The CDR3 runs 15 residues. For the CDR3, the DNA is TGTGCCAGCAGCCCCCGACCCGGGACTAGGCTTGAGCAGTACTTC. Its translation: CASSPRPGTRLEQYF.

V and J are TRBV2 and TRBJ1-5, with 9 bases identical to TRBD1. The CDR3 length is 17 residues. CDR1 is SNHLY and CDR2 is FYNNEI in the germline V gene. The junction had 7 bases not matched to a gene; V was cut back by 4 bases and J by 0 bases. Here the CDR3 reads CASSAVGTGISNQPQHF. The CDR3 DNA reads TGTGCCAGCAGTGCCGTCGGGACAGGGATTAGCAATCAGCCCCAGCATTTT.